Given below is one T cell receptor beta chain in context. The data were obtained in a study of control samples from healthy donors and cancer patients. Trimming removed 2 bases from V and 8 bases from J, with 3 bases in between. CDR1 and CDR2 from the germline V gene are MNHNS and SASEGT. The CDR3 loop spans 10 amino acids. The data were produced by immunoSEQ multiplex PCR, yet TCRdb's version contains in-frame clones alone and is incomplete. Found here are around 100,000 clones, roughly 92% of them singletons; the top ten hold 3%. J is TRBJ1-2 and V is TRBV6-1; D call uncertain. The TCR sequence derives from a human donor in good health. The donor label of this sample is uncertain. Material for sequencing was blood. Here the CDR3 reads CASSETGYTF. The CDR3, as DNA: TGTGCCAGCAGTGAAACCGGCTACACCTTC.